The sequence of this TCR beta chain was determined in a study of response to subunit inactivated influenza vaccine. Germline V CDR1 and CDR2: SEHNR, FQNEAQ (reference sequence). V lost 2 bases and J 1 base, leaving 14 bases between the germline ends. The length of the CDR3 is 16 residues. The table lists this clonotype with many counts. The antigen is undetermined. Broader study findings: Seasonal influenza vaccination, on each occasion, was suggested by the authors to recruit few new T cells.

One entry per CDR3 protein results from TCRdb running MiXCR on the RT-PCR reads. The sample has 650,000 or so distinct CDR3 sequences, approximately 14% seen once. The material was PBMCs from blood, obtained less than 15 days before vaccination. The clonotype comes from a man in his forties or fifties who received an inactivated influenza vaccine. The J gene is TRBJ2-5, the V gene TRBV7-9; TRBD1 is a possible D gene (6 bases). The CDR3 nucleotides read TGTGCCAGCAGCTTATCACTGAGGACAGTCCAAGAGACCCAGTACTTC. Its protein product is CASSLSLRTVQETQYF.